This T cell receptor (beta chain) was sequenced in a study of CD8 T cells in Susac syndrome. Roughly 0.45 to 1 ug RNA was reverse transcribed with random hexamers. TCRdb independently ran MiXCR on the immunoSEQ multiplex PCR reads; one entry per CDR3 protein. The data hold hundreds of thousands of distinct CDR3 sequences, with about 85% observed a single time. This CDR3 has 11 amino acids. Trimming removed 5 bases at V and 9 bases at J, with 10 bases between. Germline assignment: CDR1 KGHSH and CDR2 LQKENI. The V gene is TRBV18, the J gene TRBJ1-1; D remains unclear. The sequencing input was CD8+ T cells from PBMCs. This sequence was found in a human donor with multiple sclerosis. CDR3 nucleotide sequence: TGTGCCAGCTCATCTGTCCCTCAAGCTTTCTTT. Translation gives CASSSVPQAFF.